The 23 T cell receptor beta chains below were found in one sample sequenced in a study of control samples from healthy donors and cancer patients. Produced via immunoSEQ multiplex PCR; TCRdb's table is partial and in-frame only. The sample contains 120,000 or so clones, more than 75% of which appear only once. Sequences were obtained from blood. Every receptor here comes from a man aged 55 to 69 in good health.

The gene calls are TRBV18 and TRBJ2-3, with D perhaps TRBD2 (5 bases). The CDR3 covers 17 residues. The germline gives CDR1 KGHSH, CDR2 LQKENI. The V end lost 5 bases, the J end lost 0 bases, and 18 bases lay between the germline ends. CDR3 protein: CASSVETGFSSTDTQYF. CDR3 DNA sequence: TGTGCCAGCTCAGTCGAGACGGGGTTTTCTAGCACAGATACGCAGTATTTT.

The chain employs TRBV5-5 and TRBJ2-3, with 9 bases fitting TRBD1. Losses at the gene ends were 1 base for V and 6 bases for J; bases not matched to a gene: 6. This CDR3 region has 15 residues. Germline V gene data show CDR1 as SGHKS and CDR2 as YYEKEE (reference sequence). The DNA for the CDR3 is TGTGCCAGCAGCTTGATCGGACAGGGGTTTGATACGCAGTATTTT. Amino acids: CASSLIGQGFDTQYF.

This chain uses TRBV7-2 with TRBJ1-1, with D unresolved. There are 14 residues in the CDR3. CDR1 is SGHTA and CDR2 is FQGNSA in the germline V gene. Between the trimmed V and J ends, which lost 2 bases and 4 bases, there was a span of 11 bases. In DNA form, the CDR3 reads TGTGCCAGCAGCTTATTCCAGGCAGGCACTGAAGCTTTCTTT. This gives the protein CASSLFQAGTEAFF.

The rearrangement links TRBV19 to TRBJ2-7; the match to TRBD2 covers 8 bases. V gave up 7 bases and J gave up 5 bases; unmatched junction bases: 13. Germline V gene data show CDR1 as LNHDA and CDR2 as SQIVND (reference sequence). CDR3 length: 15 amino acids. The CDR3 sequence is CASTLGRGAGDEQYF. The CDR3, as DNA: TGTGCCAGTACCCTAGGGCGGGGGGCTGGCGACGAGCAGTACTTC. The full variable domain, its missing parts supplied by reference TRBV19 and TRBJ2-7, is DGGITQSPKYLFRKEGQNVTLSCEQNLNHDAMYWYRQDPGQGLRLIYYSQIVNDFQKGDIAEGYSVSREKKESFPLTVTSAQKNPTAFYLCASTLGRGAGDEQYFGPGTRLTVT.

CDR3 bases: TGTGCCAGCAGCCGGGGACAGTTGGCCACTGAAGCTTTCTTT. Translated, it gives CASSRGQLATEAFF. The rearrangement uses TRBV5-8 and TRBJ1-1; the match to TRBD1 covers 7 bases. With 4 bases clipped from V and 4 bases from J, the junction kept 7 bases outside the gene matches. The CDR3 spans 14 residues. CDR1 and CDR2 (germline): SGHTS, YDEGEE.

This chain uses TRBV18 with TRBJ1-3, with D perhaps TRBD1 (5 bases). Trimming pared 0 bases from V and 0 bases from J, leaving 9 bases between. CDR1 and CDR2 from the germline V gene are KGHSH and LQKENI. The CDR3 spans 16 residues. DNA for the CDR3: TGTGCCAGCTCACCACCAGGGGTCACCTCTGGAAACACCATATATTTT. Protein sequence: CASSPPGVTSGNTIYF.

J is TRBJ2-6 and V is TRBV27; D is possibly TRBD1 (5 bases). V was trimmed by 3 bases and J by 2 bases, leaving 17 bases between them. CDR1 MNHEY and CDR2 SMNVEV come from the germline V gene (reference sequence). The CDR3 contains 18 residues. CDR3 DNA sequence: TGTGCCAGCAGTTTGGGTGCAGGGATGGGGACTGGGGCCAACGTCCTGACTTTC. It encodes CASSLGAGMGTGANVLTF.

This chain links TRBV19 with TRBJ1-1; perhaps TRBD1 as D (5 bases). Between the trimmed V and J ends, which lost 4 bases and 1 base, there was a span of 19 bases. Germline V gene data show CDR1 as LNHDA and CDR2 as SQIVND (reference sequence). The CDR3 extends over 17 amino acids. CDR3 sequence: CASSKEAGSVSNTEAFF. The CDR3 coding sequence is TGTGCCAGTAGTAAGGAGGCAGGGTCGGTATCGAACACTGAAGCTTTCTTT.

This sequence joins TRBV7-9 and TRBJ1-2; no definite D call. The CDR3 has 15 amino acids. CDR1 is SEHNR, CDR2 FQNEAQ, per germline (reference sequence). Deletions cut 4 bases from V and 8 bases from J, with 20 bases between. CDR3 sequence (DNA): TGTGCCAGCAGCTCCAACCTCCCGGGAGGTTACGGCTACACCTTC. Translating gives CASSSNLPGGYGYTF. Full variable domain (outside the CDR3, taken from reference TRBV7-9 and TRBJ1-2): DTGVSQNPRHKITKRGQNVTFRCDPISEHNRLYWYRQTLGQGPEFLTYFQNEAQLEKSRLLSDRFSAERPKGSFSTLEIQRTEQGDSAMYLCASSSNLPGGYGYTFGSGTRLTVV.

The J gene is TRBJ1-2, the V gene TRBV6-5; D is unclear. Germline V gene sequence: CDR1 MNHEY, CDR2 SVGAGI. V lost 0 bases to trimming and J lost 2 bases, with 13 bases between them. CDR3 length: 16 residues. The CDR3 coding sequence is TGTGCCAGCAGTTACTCGCGTCCTCCGATGAACTATGGCTACACCTTC. The encoded protein is CASSYSRPPMNYGYTF.

On this clone: The same CDR3 can be traced to other DNA sequences in this sample. This chain joins TRBV12-3 or TRBV12-4 and TRBJ1-1, with D possibly matching TRBD1 (6 bases). The CDR3 consists of 12 residues. V lost 3 bases to trimming and J lost 5 bases, with 7 bases between them. CDR3: CASSFTGTEAFF. CDR3 DNA sequence: TGTGCCAGCAGTTTCACAGGGACTGAAGCTTTCTTT.

J is TRBJ1-3 and V is TRBV25-1; no definite D call. Germline CDR1 MGHDK, CDR2 SYGVNS. V was pared by 9 bases and J by 3 bases, with 15 bases between. The CDR3 runs to 14 residues. The CDR3 here is CASSDGSYGNTIYF. The CDR3 DNA is TGTGCCAGTTCTGACGGCTCTTATGGAAACACCATATATTTT.

The chain is built from TRBV28 and TRBJ1-5; 9 bases are shared with TRBD1. The CDR3 spans 14 residues. Per germline, CDR1 MDHEN and CDR2 SYDVKM. J lost 6 bases, V lost 6 bases, and 6 bases had no gene match. CDR3 amino acids: CASSRQQGAQPQHF. CDR3 bases: TGTGCCAGCAGCAGACAACAGGGGGCTCAGCCCCAGCATTTT. Complete variable domain (other parts from reference TRBV28 and TRBJ1-5): DVKVTQSSRYLVKRTGEKVFLECVQDMDHENMFWYRQDPGLGLRLIYFSYDVKMKEKGDIPEGYSVSREKKERFSLILESASTNQTSMYLCASSRQQGAQPQHFGDGTRLSIL.

V gene TRBV28 combines with J gene TRBJ1-2; no clear D. CDR3 size: 12 residues. With 4 bases removed from V and 1 base from J, the gap between germline ends came to 4 bases. Germline assignment: CDR1 MDHEN and CDR2 SYDVKM. CDR3 region: CASSSGNYGYTF. DNA of the CDR3: TGTGCCAGCAGTTCCGGTAACTATGGCTACACCTTC.

This clone was seen only a few times. This chain links TRBV4-2 with TRBJ2-3, with 10 bases identical to TRBD2. Per the germline V gene, CDR1 is LGHNA and CDR2 is YNFKEQ. CDR3 length equals 17 residues. J lost 1 base, V lost 0 bases, and 4 bases had no gene match. This CDR3 is CASSQEVSGGRTDTQYF. The CDR3 region has the DNA TGTGCCAGCAGCCAAGAGGTTAGCGGGGGGCGCACAGATACGCAGTATTTT.

This rearrangement joins TRBV27 to TRBJ2-2, with D perhaps matching TRBD2 (5 bases). Germline V gives CDR1 MNHEY, CDR2 SMNVEV (reference sequence). Trimming stripped 7 bases from V and 0 bases from J, with 12 bases between. The CDR3 has 15 amino acids. The CDR3 loop is CASMRGLTNTGELFF. CDR3 bases: TGTGCCAGCATGAGAGGGCTGACGAACACCGGGGAGCTGTTTTTT.

This clone was detected ten times or more. The V gene is TRBV28, the J gene TRBJ2-7; D may correspond to TRBD1 or TRBD2 (5 bases each). Trimming took off 2 bases at V and 2 bases at J, with 10 bases between the two ends. The germline gives CDR1 MDHEN, CDR2 SYDVKM. This CDR3 has 14 amino acids. The CDR3 DNA sequence: TGTGCCAGCAGTTTAGTCCAGGGACCCTACGAGCAGTACTTC. Amino acids: CASSLVQGPYEQYF.

This chain joins TRBV9 and TRBJ2-6; D is perhaps TRBD1 or TRBD2 (5 bases each). The CDR3 runs to 19 residues. V was pared by 0 bases and J by 4 bases, with 20 bases between. Germline V CDR1 and CDR2: SGDLS, YYNGEE. The CDR3 nucleotides are TGTGCCAGCAGCGTAGGATTGGTTGGGGGTTCGAGAGGGGCCAACGTCCTGACTTTC. Amino acids: CASSVGLVGGSRGANVLTF. The full variable domain, its missing parts supplied by reference TRBV9 and TRBJ2-6, is DSGVTQTPKHLITATGQRVTLRCSPRSGDLSVYWYQQSLDQGLQFLIQYYNGEERAKGNILERFSAQQFPDLHSELNLSSLELGDSALYFCASSVGLVGGSRGANVLTFGAGSRLTVL.

The V call is TRBV28, the J call TRBJ1-1, with unresolved D. Trimming stripped 8 bases from V and 4 bases from J, with 14 bases between. The germline CDR1 and CDR2 sequences are MDHEN and SYDVKM. The length of the CDR3 is 13 residues. The CDR3 DNA follows: TGTGCCAGCTTGTCGTTGGCGGTCACTGAAGCTTTCTTT. This gives the protein CASLSLAVTEAFF.

This chain links TRBV6-5 with TRBJ2-7; perhaps TRBD2 as D (7 bases). Trimming removed 0 bases from V and 5 bases from J, with 17 bases in between. Germline V gene lookup returns CDR1 MNHEY and CDR2 SVGAGI. The CDR3 has 16 residues. The CDR3 bases are TGTGCCAGCAGTTACTCGTTTGGGGGGGGCGAGGACGAGCAGTACTTC. Translating it yields CASSYSFGGGEDEQYF.

V and J are TRBV11-3 and TRBJ2-3, with D perhaps TRBD1 or TRBD2 (6 bases each). CDR1 and CDR2 (germline): SGHNT, YENEEA. The CDR3 loop spans 13 amino acids. V lost 5 bases and J 4 bases, leaving 10 bases between the germline ends. This CDR3 is CASSARGADTQYF. For the CDR3, the DNA is TGTGCCAGCAGCGCAAGGGGGGCAGATACGCAGTATTTT.

V is TRBV29-1 and J is TRBJ1-5; the D is unclear. V dropped 4 bases and J dropped 7 bases, with 17 bases sitting between them. In germline, CDR1 is SQVTM, CDR2 ANQGSEA. This CDR3 comprises 14 residues. CDR3 nucleotide sequence: TGCAGCGTTGCACACGGCGGTTCAGACCAGCCCCAGCATTTT. Its protein product is CSVAHGGSDQPQHF.

This clone was detected once. The DNA for the CDR3 is TGTGCCAGCAGCTTACAGGCGACCCTCTATGGCTACACCTTC. This gives the protein CASSLQATLYGYTF. V gene TRBV5-5 combines with J gene TRBJ1-2; tentatively, D is TRBD1 (5 bases). The germline CDR1 and CDR2 sequences are SGHKS and YYEKEE (reference sequence). V was clipped by 2 bases and J by 4 bases, with 12 bases between them. The CDR3 has 14 residues.